These T cell receptor beta chains were read from a single sample in a study of early T cells in non-severe SARS-CoV-2 infection. TCRdb ran MiXCR on the 5' RACE reads and lists one entry per CDR3 protein. This repertoire shows tens of thousands of distinct CDR3 sequences, 15% to 20% found once; its top ten account for 4.5% to 6%. This specimen was whole blood, taken at baseline. Receptors were obtained from an adult who was a healthcare worker with PCR-confirmed SARS-CoV-2 infection or an uninfected control (not recorded which). CDR3s include the opening cysteine and the closing phenylalanine or tryptophan. The D gene is left open where the match is weak. A clone size is listed for some rows: how often the clone was seen (once, few, many), or a class if it is expanded.

j_call: TRBJ2-1
clone_size: few
d_call: TRBD2
v_call: TRBV7-2
cdr3_aa: CASSRRLAYNEQFF
cdr3_nt: TGTGCCAGCAGCAGGAGACTAGCTTACAATGAGCAGTTCTTC

j_call: TRBJ2-5
clone_size: -
d_call: -
v_call: TRBV9
cdr3_aa: CASSVTDPKETQYF
cdr3_nt: TGTGCCAGCAGCGTTACAGATCCTAAGGAGACCCAGTACTTC

j_call: TRBJ2-7
clone_size: -
d_call: -
v_call: TRBV11-2
cdr3_aa: CASSHRPDEGYEQYF
cdr3_nt: TGTGCCAGCAGCCACAGGCCGGACGAAGGCTACGAGCAGTACTTC

j_call: TRBJ2-5
clone_size: -
d_call: -
v_call: TRBV14
cdr3_aa: CASSHRETQYF
cdr3_nt: TGTGCCAGCAGCCATCGGGAGACCCAGTACTTC

j_call: TRBJ2-7
clone_size: -
d_call: TRBD1
v_call: TRBV27
cdr3_aa: CASSIYRGRYEQYF
cdr3_nt: TGTGCCAGCAGTATCTACAGGGGGCGGTACGAGCAGTACTTC

j_call: TRBJ2-1
clone_size: -
d_call: -
v_call: TRBV12-3/TRBV12-4
cdr3_aa: CASSFDLRDEQFF
cdr3_nt: TGTGCCAGCAGTTTCGATCTAAGAGACGAGCAGTTCTTC

j_call: TRBJ1-5
clone_size: -
d_call: TRBD1
v_call: TRBV9
cdr3_aa: CASSASSGTGAMPQHF
cdr3_nt: TGTGCCAGCAGCGCTTCCTCCGGGACAGGGGCGATGCCCCAGCATTTT

j_call: TRBJ2-1
clone_size: few
d_call: TRBD2
v_call: TRBV20-1
cdr3_aa: CSAGSRDYHLNEQFF
cdr3_nt: TGCAGTGCGGGGAGCCGGGACTATCACCTAAATGAGCAGTTCTTC

j_call: TRBJ1-5
clone_size: -
d_call: -
v_call: TRBV12-3/TRBV12-4
cdr3_aa: CASMGSSGQPQHF
cdr3_nt: TGTGCCAGCATGGGCTCTTCGGGACAGCCCCAGCATTTT

j_call: TRBJ2-1
clone_size: -
d_call: -
v_call: TRBV5-1
cdr3_aa: CASSSETSYNEQFF
cdr3_nt: TGCGCCAGCAGCTCCGAGACTAGCTACAATGAGCAGTTCTTC

j_call: TRBJ2-5
clone_size: many
d_call: TRBD1
v_call: TRBV5-4
cdr3_aa: CASSSGDRGRGTQYF
cdr3_nt: TGTGCCAGCAGCTCGGGGGACAGGGGGCGCGGGACCCAGTACTTC

j_call: TRBJ2-1
clone_size: few
d_call: -
v_call: TRBV7-9
cdr3_aa: CASSLARVDPYNEQFF
cdr3_nt: TGTGCCAGCAGCTTAGCGCGCGTGGACCCCTACAATGAGCAGTTCTTC

j_call: TRBJ1-5
clone_size: -
d_call: -
v_call: TRBV19
cdr3_aa: CASSTQRTDIGAQHF
cdr3_nt: TGTGCCAGTAGCACCCAGCGGACGGATATTGGGGCCCAGCATTTT

j_call: TRBJ2-1
clone_size: few
d_call: -
v_call: TRBV20-1
cdr3_aa: CSARETAYEQFF
cdr3_nt: TGCAGTGCTAGAGAAACAGCGTATGAGCAGTTCTTC

j_call: TRBJ1-2
clone_size: -
d_call: -
v_call: TRBV7-2
cdr3_aa: CASSLALRGAWDYGYTF
cdr3_nt: TGTGCCAGCAGCTTAGCGCTCAGGGGAGCTTGGGACTATGGCTACACCTTC

j_call: TRBJ2-7
clone_size: many
d_call: -
v_call: TRBV6-5
cdr3_aa: CASANQMGQYF
cdr3_nt: TGTGCCAGCGCAAATCAAATGGGGCAGTACTTC

j_call: TRBJ2-3
clone_size: -
d_call: TRBD2
v_call: TRBV20-1
cdr3_aa: CSAPGGFRDTQYF
cdr3_nt: TGCAGTGCCCCGGGAGGGTTTAGAGATACGCAGTATTTT

j_call: TRBJ2-3
clone_size: -
d_call: -
v_call: TRBV7-9
cdr3_aa: CASSSPGLGGRDTQYF
cdr3_nt: TGTGCCAGCAGCTCGCCGGGACTAGGGGGCAGGGATACGCAGTATTTT

j_call: TRBJ1-5
clone_size: few
d_call: -
v_call: TRBV4-1
cdr3_aa: CASSQQPLNSNQPQHF
cdr3_nt: TGCGCCAGCAGCCAACAGCCTCTTAATAGCAATCAGCCCCAGCATTTT

j_call: TRBJ2-7
clone_size: -
d_call: -
v_call: TRBV7-2
cdr3_aa: CASTSRGGEQYF
cdr3_nt: TGTGCCAGCACTTCCCGGGGAGGCGAGCAGTACTTC

j_call: TRBJ1-3
clone_size: -
d_call: -
v_call: TRBV6-5
cdr3_aa: CASSYGDEGNTIYF
cdr3_nt: TGTGCCAGCAGTTACGGGGACGAGGGAAACACCATATATTTT

j_call: TRBJ2-5
clone_size: many
d_call: -
v_call: TRBV18
cdr3_aa: CASSPNGRVEETQYF
cdr3_nt: TGTGCCAGCTCACCGAACGGCAGGGTTGAAGAGACCCAGTACTTC

j_call: TRBJ2-1
clone_size: few
d_call: -
v_call: TRBV7-6
cdr3_aa: CASSLSRGREQFF
cdr3_nt: TGTGCCAGCAGCTTGAGCAGGGGGAGGGAGCAGTTCTTC

j_call: TRBJ2-5
clone_size: many
d_call: -
v_call: TRBV12-3/TRBV12-4
cdr3_aa: CASSQRETQYF
cdr3_nt: TGTGCCAGCAGTCAAAGAGAGACCCAGTACTTC